This section outlines one T cell receptor beta chain sequence together with its context. This specimen belongs to a study of blood T cell repertoires in COVID-19. Study background: The United States, Italy and Spain were the sources of the acute and convalescent COVID-19 samples. PBMCs, B-cell-depleted T cells, or T cells provided the cDNA or gDNA that made up the material.

In the authors' workflow: Estimated nucleated cell counts came from reference gene primer amplification. Some clones are missing from TCRdb's copy, which holds only in-frame ones; the method was immunoSEQ multiplex PCR. The V and J calls and the clone size are those of that table, but D and trimming were determined from the DNA. The sample holds fewer than 200,000 clones, around 80% seen once. The sequencing input was peripheral blood. This TCR was recovered from a woman in her 70s with acute or convalescent COVID-19.

As DNA, the CDR3 is TGTGCCAGCCTTGCGGCGAGCACAGATACGCAGTATTTT. It translates to CASLAASTDTQYF. This chain connects TRBV7-2 to TRBJ2-3; no clear D gene. V was trimmed by 8 bases and J by 0 bases, leaving 9 bases between them. The CDR3 spans 13 residues. In germline, CDR1 is SGHTA, CDR2 FQGNSA.